The 25 T cell receptor beta chains reported below all come from one sample, sequenced in a study of spatial heterogeneity in lung cancer. TCRdb reanalysed the 5' RACE reads using MiXCR and keeps one entry per CDR3 protein. Of fewer than 11,000 distinct CDR3 sequences in the sample, 20% to 25% are singletons; the top ten hold about 45%. Stated time point: blood at routine non-recurrence follow-up after resection. Material: PBMCs, obtained at follow-up. The receptors shown here come from a male donor with early-stage non-small cell lung cancer.

This clonotype occurred many times. The rearrangement uses TRBV4-1 and TRBJ2-1; 8 bases line up with TRBD2. The CDR3 contains 18 residues. The V segment lost 2 bases and the J segment 6 bases; nucleotides outside the gene matches: 15. Germline-derived CDR1 and CDR2 are MGHRA and YSYEKL. CDR3 residues: CASSQLQPPAGAFNEQFF. The CDR3 DNA reads TGCGCCAGCAGCCAATTACAACCCCCAGCGGGGGCCTTCAATGAGCAGTTCTTC.

This clonotype is termed medium-sized. The V and J genes are TRBV20-1 and TRBJ2-5; TRBD1 aligns across 9 bases. The ends lost 6 bases at V and 5 bases at J; junction bases unmatched: 13. The CDR3 totals 15 residues. Germline V gene sequence: CDR1 DFQATT, CDR2 SNEGSKA (reference sequence). The chain's CDR3 is CSAQITGGLPETQYF. The DNA for the CDR3 is TGCAGTGCCCAGATTACAGGGGGCCTACCCGAGACCCAGTACTTC.

The CDR3 is CASTLIGASDEQFF. The CDR3 DNA reads as TGTGCCAGCACCTTAATCGGGGCGTCGGATGAGCAGTTCTTC. The gene calls are TRBV6-1 and TRBJ2-1, with D tentatively TRBD1 or TRBD2 (5 bases each). Looked up from germline, CDR1 is MNHNS and CDR2 is SASEGT. The CDR3 is 14 amino acids. The germline V and J ends were trimmed by 7 bases and 8 bases, with 18 bases remaining between them.

The sample holds many counts of this clonotype. V gene TRBV7-2 combines with J gene TRBJ2-7, with 10 bases fitting TRBD2. The CDR3 runs to 14 residues. Per germline, CDR1 SGHTA and CDR2 FQGNSA. V lost 5 bases, J lost 3 bases, and 4 bases stayed unmatched. CDR3 DNA sequence: TGTGCCAGCAGCCGGTGGACTAGCGGCTACGAGCAGTACTTC. Amino acid sequence: CASSRWTSGYEQYF.

The V call is TRBV6-5, the J call TRBJ1-6, with 9 bases that match TRBD1. Trimming at V came to 6 bases and at J to 7 bases, leaving 13 bases not matched to a gene. There are 17 residues in the CDR3. The germline CDR1 and CDR2 sequences are MNHEY and SVGAGI. The CDR3 region is CASRPQGQGGQNSPLHF. CDR3 DNA: TGTGCCAGCAGACCCCAGGGACAGGGCGGACAAAATTCACCCCTCCACTTT.

The chain recombines TRBV3-1 with TRBJ2-1, with D unclear. V shed 0 bases and J shed 2 bases, with 5 bases lying between them. CDR3 length equals 14 residues. Germline CDR1 is LGHDT and CDR2 is YNNKEL (reference sequence). The chain's CDR3 is CASSQDPPYNEQFF. For the CDR3, the DNA is TGTGCCAGCAGCCAAGATCCCCCCTACAATGAGCAGTTCTTC.

The V and J genes are TRBV6-2 or TRBV6-3 and TRBJ2-5, with TRBD2 as a possible D gene (6 bases). This CDR3 has 15 residues. V lost 2 bases to trimming and J lost 2 bases, with 12 bases between them. Germline V lookup: CDR1 MNHEY, CDR2 SVGEGT. CDR3 amino acids: CASSYGIREQETQYF. CDR3 sequence (DNA): TGTGCCAGCAGTTACGGAATCCGGGAGCAAGAGACCCAGTACTTC.

This clonotype was recorded at least ten times. This chain connects TRBV2 to TRBJ2-1; D is unclear. This CDR3 region has 16 residues. Germline values: CDR1 SNHLY, CDR2 FYNNEI. V gave up 1 base and J gave up 3 bases, with 13 bases separating them. The CDR3 DNA reads TGTGCCAGCAGTGAAGGGCAGACCCACCTCTACAATGAGCAGTTCTTC. Translation gives CASSEGQTHLYNEQFF.

The chain carries TRBV29-1 and TRBJ2-5; the D gene is possibly TRBD2 (5 bases). Trimming removed 4 bases from V and 7 bases from J, with 10 bases in between. Per germline, CDR1 SQVTM and CDR2 ANQGSEA. This CDR3 is 11 amino acids long. This CDR3 reads CSVGALATQYF. DNA for the CDR3: TGCAGCGTTGGGGCTCTAGCGACCCAGTACTTC.

This clonotype was seen repeatedly, ten times or more. The V call is TRBV28, the J call TRBJ1-1; D possibly corresponds to TRBD1 (5 bases). This CDR3 is 14 amino acids long. From germline, CDR1 is MDHEN and CDR2 SYDVKM. The V end was cut by 2 bases, the J end by 5 bases, with 12 bases between. CDR3 protein: CASSLGRGETEAFF. CDR3 DNA: TGTGCCAGCAGTTTAGGTAGGGGAGAGACTGAAGCTTTCTTT.

This clonotype has at least ten counts. This sequence joins TRBV5-8 and TRBJ2-1, with TRBD1 matching over 10 bases. Trimming at V came to 4 bases and at J to 3 bases, leaving 4 bases not matched to a gene. Germline V gene lookup returns CDR1 SGHTS and CDR2 YDEGEE. The CDR3 has 15 residues. CDR3 sequence reads: CASSPWTGGYNEQFF. Here the CDR3 DNA reads TGTGCCAGCAGCCCGTGGACAGGGGGCTACAATGAGCAGTTCTTC.

This clonotype has at least ten counts. This chain connects TRBV9 to TRBJ1-5; D is unresolved. V was cut by 3 bases and J by 0 bases, with 4 bases left in between. There are 13 residues in the CDR3. CDR1 is SGDLS, CDR2 YYNGEE, per germline. The CDR3 DNA is TGTGCCAGCAGCGCACATAGCAATCAGCCCCAGCATTTT. This gives the protein CASSAHSNQPQHF.

This clonotype was seen many times. This chain connects TRBV20-1 to TRBJ2-3, with D perhaps TRBD1 or TRBD2 (5 bases each). With 6 bases removed from V and 0 bases from J, the gap between germline ends came to 16 bases. The V gene's germline CDR1 is DFQATT and CDR2 SNEGSKA (reference sequence). The CDR3 is 15 amino acids. CDR3: CSAPRDLFSTDTQYF. DNA for the CDR3: TGCAGTGCGCCAAGGGACCTCTTTAGCACAGATACGCAGTATTTT.

This clonotype was detected ten times or more. This rearrangement joins TRBV10-2 to TRBJ1-5; D unresolved. The length of the CDR3 is 10 residues. The germline V gene has CDR1 WSHSY and CDR2 SAAADI. V gave up 9 bases and J gave up 8 bases, with 8 bases separating them. The chain's CDR3 is CARLIKPQHF. CDR3 coding DNA: TGCGCCAGGCTCATAAAGCCCCAGCATTTT.

The CDR3 region has the DNA TGTGCCAGCAGTTTGAGCGGTTACGAGCAGTACTTC. Translation gives CASSLSGYEQYF. The chain couples TRBV12-3 or TRBV12-4 to TRBJ2-7; D may be TRBD2 (5 bases). The CDR3 loop spans 12 amino acids. Trimming took 3 bases from V and 4 from J, leaving 7 bases between them.

There are many counts of this clonotype. The chain employs TRBV29-1 and TRBJ2-1; 7 bases agree with TRBD2. The trim removed 5 bases at V and 0 bases at J, leaving 7 bases unmatched. The CDR3 totals 15 residues. CDR1 and CDR2 from the germline V gene are SQVTM and ANQGSEA. The CDR3 nucleotides are TGCAGCGTTCAAGCGGGGATTACCTCCTACAATGAGCAGTTCTTC. This gives the protein CSVQAGITSYNEQFF.

The V call is TRBV6-1, the J call TRBJ2-1; the match to TRBD2 covers 14 bases. Germline loops: CDR1 MNHNS, CDR2 SASEGT. Trimming cost V 5 bases and J 9 bases; bases outside gene matches: 9. The CDR3 spans 16 residues. The DNA for the CDR3 is TGTGCCAGCAGTAGAGGACTAGCGGGAGGATCGGGTGAGCAGTTCTTC. Protein: CASSRGLAGGSGEQFF.

J is TRBJ2-3 and V is TRBV12-3 or TRBV12-4, with TRBD1 matching over 10 bases. The CDR3 has 15 residues. After removal of 6 bases from V and 4 bases from J, the junction contained 7 bases not matched to a gene. This chain's CDR3 is CASRPGQGSPDTQYF. In nucleotides, the CDR3 is TGTGCCAGCAGGCCGGGACAGGGGAGCCCAGATACGCAGTATTTT.

This clonotype was observed a handful of times. The genes are TRBV10-3 and TRBJ2-5, with 8 bases that match TRBD2. Germline loops: CDR1 ENHRY, CDR2 SYGVKD. V was clipped by 8 bases and J by 5 bases; unmatched bases: 7. The CDR3 contains 13 residues. The CDR3 DNA is TGTGCCATCGGGCGGCCGGGAGGGGAGACCCAGTACTTC. It translates to CAIGRPGGETQYF.

The rearrangement links TRBV24-1 to TRBJ2-6; no reliable D call. There are 15 residues in the CDR3. V was pared by 3 bases and J by 0 bases, with 5 bases between. Germline loops: CDR1 KGHDR, CDR2 SFDVKD. CDR3 DNA sequence: TGTGCCACCAGTGATCCGGGCTCTGGGGCCAACGTCCTGACTTTC. This sequence encodes CATSDPGSGANVLTF.

By frequency in the sample, this clonotype is medium-sized. V and J are TRBV28 and TRBJ1-5; tentative D call: TRBD1 (5 bases). The V gene lost 7 bases and the J gene lost 1 base, with 17 bases spanning the gap. This CDR3 is 16 amino acids long. The V gene's germline CDR1 is MDHEN and CDR2 SYDVKM. The CDR3 protein is CASKGESSGSNQPQHF. In DNA form, the CDR3 reads TGTGCCAGCAAAGGGGAGTCTTCGGGAAGCAATCAGCCCCAGCATTTT. Complete variable domain (other parts from reference TRBV28 and TRBJ1-5): DVKVTQSSRYLVKRTGEKVFLECVQDMDHENMFWYRQDPGLGLRLIYFSYDVKMKEKGDIPEGYSVSREKKERFSLILESASTNQTSMYLCASKGESSGSNQPQHFGDGTRLSIL.

This clonotype was seen a few times. The chain joins TRBV6-5 to TRBJ1-1; 11 positions match TRBD1. V was clipped by 2 bases and J by 11 bases; unmatched bases: 7. The CDR3 contains 14 residues. From germline, CDR1 is MNHEY and CDR2 SVGAGI. CDR3 coding DNA: TGTGCCAGCAGTTACCCCGGGACAGGGGGAACTGCTTTCTTT. It specifies CASSYPGTGGTAFF.

The rearrangement uses TRBV29-1 and TRBJ2-6, with 10 nucleotides matching TRBD1. Unmatched junction bases numbered 3, after V lost 4 bases and J lost 0 bases. Looked up from germline, CDR1 is SQVTM and CDR2 is ANQGSEA. The CDR3 is 16 amino acids. CDR3 DNA sequence: TGCAGCGTTGCCCGGGACAGGGGCTCTGGGGCCAACGTCCTGACTTTC. It yields the protein CSVARDRGSGANVLTF. The variable domain in full, with the rest retrieved from reference TRBV29-1 and TRBJ2-6, is SAVISQKPSRDICQRGTSLTIQCQVDSQVTMMFWYRQQPGQSLTLIATANQGSEATYESGFVIDKFPISRPNLTFSTLTVSNMSPEDSSIYLCSVARDRGSGANVLTFGAGSRLTVL.

This clonotype was seen more than once but under ten times. The chain uses TRBV24-1 and TRBJ1-1; no clear D gene. Germline CDR1 reads KGHDR; CDR2 reads SFDVKD. This CDR3 spans 11 amino acids. V lost 5 bases and J lost 4, with 4 bases in between. The CDR3 DNA sequence: TGTGCCACCAGTGGTGGCACTGAAGCTTTCTTT. It is translated as CATSGGTEAFF.

This clonotype was found many times. V and J are TRBV5-1 and TRBJ2-3; D unclear. The CDR3 consists of 15 residues. V gave up 0 bases and J gave up 1 base, with 9 bases separating them. CDR1 and CDR2 from the germline V gene are SGHRS and YFSETQ. As DNA, the CDR3 is TGCGCCAGCAGCTTGGGACGGATCCGCACAGATACGCAGTATTTT. Encoded protein: CASSLGRIRTDTQYF.